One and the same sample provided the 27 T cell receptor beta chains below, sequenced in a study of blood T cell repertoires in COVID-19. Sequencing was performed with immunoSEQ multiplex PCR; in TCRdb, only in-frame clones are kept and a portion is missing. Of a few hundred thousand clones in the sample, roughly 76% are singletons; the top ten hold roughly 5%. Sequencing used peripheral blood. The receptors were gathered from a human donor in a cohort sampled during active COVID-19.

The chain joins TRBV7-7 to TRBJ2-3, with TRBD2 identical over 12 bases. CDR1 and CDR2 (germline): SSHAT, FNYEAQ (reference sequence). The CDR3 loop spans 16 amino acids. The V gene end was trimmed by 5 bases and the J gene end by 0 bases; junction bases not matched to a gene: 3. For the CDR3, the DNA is TGTGCCAGCAGCCCGGGACTAGCGGGTAGCACAGATACGCAGTATTTT. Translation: CASSPGLAGSTDTQYF. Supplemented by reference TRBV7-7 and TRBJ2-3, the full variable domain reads GAGVSQSPRYKVTKRGQDVTLRCDPISSHATLYWYQQALGQGPEFLTYFNYEAQPDKSGLPSDRFSAERPEGSISTLTIQRTEQRDSAMYRCASSPGLAGSTDTQYFGPGTRLTVL.

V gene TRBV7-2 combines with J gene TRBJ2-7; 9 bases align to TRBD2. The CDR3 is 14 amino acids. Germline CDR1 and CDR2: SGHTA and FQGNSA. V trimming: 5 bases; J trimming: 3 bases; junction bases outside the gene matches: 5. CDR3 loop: CASSPGLARYEQYF. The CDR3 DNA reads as TGTGCCAGCAGCCCGGGACTAGCCCGCTACGAGCAGTACTTC.

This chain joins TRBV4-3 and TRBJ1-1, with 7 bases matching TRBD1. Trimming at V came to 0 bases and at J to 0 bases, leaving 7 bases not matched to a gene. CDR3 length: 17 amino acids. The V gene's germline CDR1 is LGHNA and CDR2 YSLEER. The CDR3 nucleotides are TGCGCCAGCAGCCAAGATAGGAAGGGGGCGATGAACACTGAAGCTTTCTTT. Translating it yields CASSQDRKGAMNTEAFF.

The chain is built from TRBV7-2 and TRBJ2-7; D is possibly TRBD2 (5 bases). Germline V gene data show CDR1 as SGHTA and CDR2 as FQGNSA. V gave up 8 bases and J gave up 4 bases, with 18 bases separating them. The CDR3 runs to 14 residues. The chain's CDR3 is CASGERASGYEQYF. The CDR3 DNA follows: TGTGCCAGCGGGGAGAGGGCCTCGGGGTACGAGCAGTACTTC.

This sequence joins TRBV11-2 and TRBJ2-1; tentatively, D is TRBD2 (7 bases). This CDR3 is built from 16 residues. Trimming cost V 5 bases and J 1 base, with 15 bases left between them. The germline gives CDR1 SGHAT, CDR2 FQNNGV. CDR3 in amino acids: CASSPFGGHSYNEQFF. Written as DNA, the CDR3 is TGTGCCAGCAGCCCCTTCGGGGGGCATTCCTACAATGAGCAGTTCTTC.

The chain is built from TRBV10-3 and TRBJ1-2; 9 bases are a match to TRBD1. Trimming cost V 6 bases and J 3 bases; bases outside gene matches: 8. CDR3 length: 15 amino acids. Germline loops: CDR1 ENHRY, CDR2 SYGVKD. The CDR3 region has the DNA TGTGCCATCAGGCCTCCGGACAGGGGACACTATGGCTACACCTTC. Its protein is CAIRPPDRGHYGYTF.

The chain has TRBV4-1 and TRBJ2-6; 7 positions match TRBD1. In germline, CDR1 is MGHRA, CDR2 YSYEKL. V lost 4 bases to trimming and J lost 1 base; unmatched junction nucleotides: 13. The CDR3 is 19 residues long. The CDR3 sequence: CASSRARRQGDSGANVLTF. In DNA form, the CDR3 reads TGCGCCAGCAGCCGAGCAAGGAGACAGGGCGATTCTGGGGCCAACGTCCTGACTTTC.

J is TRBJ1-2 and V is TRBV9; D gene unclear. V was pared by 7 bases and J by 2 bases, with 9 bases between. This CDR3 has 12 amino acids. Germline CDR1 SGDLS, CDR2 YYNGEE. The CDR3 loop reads CASQAGNYGYTF. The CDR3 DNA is TGTGCCAGCCAGGCAGGAAACTATGGCTACACCTTC.

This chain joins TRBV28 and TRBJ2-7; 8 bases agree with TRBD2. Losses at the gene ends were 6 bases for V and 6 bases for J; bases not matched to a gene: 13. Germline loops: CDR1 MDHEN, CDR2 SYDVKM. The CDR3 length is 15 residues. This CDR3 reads CASRLPMERESEQYF. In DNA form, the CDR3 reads TGTGCCAGCAGACTTCCGATGGAGCGGGAGAGCGAGCAGTACTTC.

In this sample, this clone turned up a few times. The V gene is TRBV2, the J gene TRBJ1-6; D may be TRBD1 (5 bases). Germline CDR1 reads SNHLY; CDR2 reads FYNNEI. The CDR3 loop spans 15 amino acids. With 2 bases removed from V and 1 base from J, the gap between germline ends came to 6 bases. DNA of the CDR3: TGTGCCAGCAGTGAACAGGGTTCCTATAATTCACCCCTCCACTTT. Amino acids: CASSEQGSYNSPLHF. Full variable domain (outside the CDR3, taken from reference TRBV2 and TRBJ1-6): EPEVTQTPSHQVTQMGQEVILRCVPISNHLYFYWYRQILGQKVEFLVSFYNNEISEKSEIFDDQFSVERPDGSNFTLKIRSTKLEDSAMYFCASSEQGSYNSPLHFGNGTRLTVT.

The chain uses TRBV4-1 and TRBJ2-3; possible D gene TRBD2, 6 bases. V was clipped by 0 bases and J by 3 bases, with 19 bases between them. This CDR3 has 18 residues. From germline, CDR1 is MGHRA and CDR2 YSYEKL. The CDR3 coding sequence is TGCGCCAGCAGCCAAGATAGTGCCCGACCCAGCGGGACAGATACGCAGTATTTT. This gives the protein CASSQDSARPSGTDTQYF.

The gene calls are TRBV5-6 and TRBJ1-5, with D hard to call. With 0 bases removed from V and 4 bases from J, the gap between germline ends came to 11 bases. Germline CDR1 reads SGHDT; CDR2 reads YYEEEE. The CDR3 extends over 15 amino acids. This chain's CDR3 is CASSLGGFGNQPQHF. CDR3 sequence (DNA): TGTGCCAGCAGCTTGGGAGGGTTTGGTAATCAGCCCCAGCATTTT.

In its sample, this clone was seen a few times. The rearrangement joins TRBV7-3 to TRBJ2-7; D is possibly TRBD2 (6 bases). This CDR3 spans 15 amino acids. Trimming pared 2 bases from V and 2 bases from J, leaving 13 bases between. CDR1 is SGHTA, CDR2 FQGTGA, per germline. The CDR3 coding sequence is TGTGCCAGCAGCTTAGAAGGCGGGGTTACCTACGAGCAGTACTTC. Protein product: CASSLEGGVTYEQYF. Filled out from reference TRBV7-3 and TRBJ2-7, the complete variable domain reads GAGVSQTPSNKVTEKGKYVELRCDPISGHTALYWYRQSLGQGPEFLIYFQGTGAADDSGLPNDRFFAVRPEGSVSTLKIQRTERGDSAVYLCASSLEGGVTYEQYFGPGTRLTVT.

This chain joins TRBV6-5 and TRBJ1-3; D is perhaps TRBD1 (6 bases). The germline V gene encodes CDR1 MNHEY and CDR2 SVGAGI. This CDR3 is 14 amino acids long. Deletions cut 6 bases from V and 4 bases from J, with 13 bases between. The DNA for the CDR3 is TGTGCCAGCAGCCTGGGGGCGGCAGGAAACACCATATATTTT. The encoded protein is CASSLGAAGNTIYF.

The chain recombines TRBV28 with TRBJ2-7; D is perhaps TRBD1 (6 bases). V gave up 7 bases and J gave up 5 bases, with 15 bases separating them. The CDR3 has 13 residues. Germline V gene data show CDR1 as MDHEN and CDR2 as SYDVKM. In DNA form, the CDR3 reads TGTGCCAGCACGAACAGGGCATGGAACGAGCAGTACTTC. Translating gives CASTNRAWNEQYF.

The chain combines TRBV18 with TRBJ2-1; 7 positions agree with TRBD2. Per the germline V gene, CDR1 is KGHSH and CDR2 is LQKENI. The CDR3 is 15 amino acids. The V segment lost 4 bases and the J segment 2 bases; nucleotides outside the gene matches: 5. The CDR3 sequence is CASSRTRGTYNEQFF. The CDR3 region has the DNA TGTGCCAGCTCACGGACTAGGGGCACCTACAATGAGCAGTTCTTC.

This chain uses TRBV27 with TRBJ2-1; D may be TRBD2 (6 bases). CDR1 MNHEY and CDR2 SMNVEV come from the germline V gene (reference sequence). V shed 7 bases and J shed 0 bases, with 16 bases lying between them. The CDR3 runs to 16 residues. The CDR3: CASTPVLGSSYNEQFF. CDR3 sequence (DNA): TGTGCCAGCACCCCAGTGCTCGGGAGCTCCTACAATGAGCAGTTCTTC.

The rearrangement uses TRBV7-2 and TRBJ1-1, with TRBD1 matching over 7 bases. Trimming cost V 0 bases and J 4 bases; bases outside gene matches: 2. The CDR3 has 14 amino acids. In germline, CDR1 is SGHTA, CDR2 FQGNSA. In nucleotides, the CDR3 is TGTGCCAGCAGCTTAGCCCGACAGGGCACTGAAGCTTTCTTT. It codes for CASSLARQGTEAFF.

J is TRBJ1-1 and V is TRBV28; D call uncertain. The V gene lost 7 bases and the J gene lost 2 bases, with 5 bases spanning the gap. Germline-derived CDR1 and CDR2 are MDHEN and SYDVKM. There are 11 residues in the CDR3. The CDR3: CASIKNTEAFF. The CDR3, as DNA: TGTGCCAGCATTAAAAACACTGAAGCTTTCTTT.

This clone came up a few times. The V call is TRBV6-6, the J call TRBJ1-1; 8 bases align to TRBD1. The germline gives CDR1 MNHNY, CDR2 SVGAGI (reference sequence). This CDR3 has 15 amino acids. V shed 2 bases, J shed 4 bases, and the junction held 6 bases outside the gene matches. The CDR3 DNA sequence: TGTGCCAGCAGTTACCCAGACAGGGGAGGCACTGAAGCTTTCTTT. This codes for CASSYPDRGGTEAFF.

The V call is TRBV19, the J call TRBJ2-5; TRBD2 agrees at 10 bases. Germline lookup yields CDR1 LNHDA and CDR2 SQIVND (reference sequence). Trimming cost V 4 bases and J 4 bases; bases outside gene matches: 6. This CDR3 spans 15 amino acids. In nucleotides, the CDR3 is TGTGCCAGTAGTAAGAGCGGGAGGGAGGTAGAGACCCAGTACTTC. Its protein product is CASSKSGREVETQYF.

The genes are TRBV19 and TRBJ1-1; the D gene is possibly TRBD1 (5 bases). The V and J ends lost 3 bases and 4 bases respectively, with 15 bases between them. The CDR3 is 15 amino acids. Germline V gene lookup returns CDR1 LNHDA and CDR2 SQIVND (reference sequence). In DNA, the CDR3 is TGTGCCAGTAGTATTGCCGGGGGGTCAGGCACTGAAGCTTTCTTT. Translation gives CASSIAGGSGTEAFF.

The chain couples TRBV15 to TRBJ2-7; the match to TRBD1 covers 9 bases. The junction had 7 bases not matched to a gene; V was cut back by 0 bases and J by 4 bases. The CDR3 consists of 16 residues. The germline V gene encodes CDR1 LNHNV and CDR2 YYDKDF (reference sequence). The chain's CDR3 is CATSRDRRDRVYEQYF. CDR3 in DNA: TGTGCCACCAGCAGAGATCGACGGGACAGGGTGTACGAGCAGTACTTC.

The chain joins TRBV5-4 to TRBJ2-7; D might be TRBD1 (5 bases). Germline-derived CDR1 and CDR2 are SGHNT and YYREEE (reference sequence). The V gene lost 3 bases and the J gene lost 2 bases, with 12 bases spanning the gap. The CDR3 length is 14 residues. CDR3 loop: CASSSKQGTYEQYF. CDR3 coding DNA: TGTGCCAGCAGCTCCAAGCAGGGAACCTACGAGCAGTACTTC. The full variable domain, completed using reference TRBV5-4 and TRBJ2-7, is ETGVTQSPTHLIKTRGQQVTLRCSSQSGHNTVSWYQQALGQGPQFIFQYYREEENGRGNFPPRFSGLQFPNYSSELNVNALELDDSALYLCASSSKQGTYEQYFGPGTRLTVT.

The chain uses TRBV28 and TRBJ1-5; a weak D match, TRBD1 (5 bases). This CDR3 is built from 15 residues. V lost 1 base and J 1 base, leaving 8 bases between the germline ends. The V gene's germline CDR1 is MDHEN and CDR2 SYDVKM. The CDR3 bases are TGTGCCAGCAGTTTATACGGGGGGAGCAATCAGCCCCAGCATTTT. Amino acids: CASSLYGGSNQPQHF.

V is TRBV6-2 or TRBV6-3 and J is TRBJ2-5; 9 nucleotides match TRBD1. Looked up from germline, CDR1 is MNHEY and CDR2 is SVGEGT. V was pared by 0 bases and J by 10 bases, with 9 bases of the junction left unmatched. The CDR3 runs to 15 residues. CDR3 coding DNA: TGTGCCAGCAGTTACTCGAAACAGGGGGCACCCGACCAGTACTTC. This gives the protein CASSYSKQGAPDQYF.

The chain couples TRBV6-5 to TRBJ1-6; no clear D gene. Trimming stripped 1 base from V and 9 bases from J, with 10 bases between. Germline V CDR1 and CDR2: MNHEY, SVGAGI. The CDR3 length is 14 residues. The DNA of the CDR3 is TGTGCCAGCAGTTACTTCCAGGCGCGTTCACCCCTCCACTTT. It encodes CASSYFQARSPLHF.